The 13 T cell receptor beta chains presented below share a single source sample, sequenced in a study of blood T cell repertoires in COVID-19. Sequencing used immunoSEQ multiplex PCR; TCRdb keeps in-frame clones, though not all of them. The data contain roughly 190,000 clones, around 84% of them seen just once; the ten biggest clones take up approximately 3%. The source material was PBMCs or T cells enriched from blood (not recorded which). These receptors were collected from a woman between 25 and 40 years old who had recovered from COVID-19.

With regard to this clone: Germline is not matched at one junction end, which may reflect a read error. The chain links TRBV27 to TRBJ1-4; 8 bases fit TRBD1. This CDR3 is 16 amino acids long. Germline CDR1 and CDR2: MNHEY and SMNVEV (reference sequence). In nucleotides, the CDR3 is TGTGCCAGCAGTTTAGGACAGGGTTCAACTAGTGAAAAACTGTTTTTT. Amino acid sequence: CASSLGQGSTSEKLFF.

The CDR3 spells CASSAGQGITDTQYF. Here the CDR3 DNA reads TGTGCCAGCAGTGCCGGACAGGGCATCACAGATACGCAGTATTTT. The chain carries TRBV28 and TRBJ2-3; the match to TRBD1 covers 8 bases. CDR1 and CDR2 (germline): MDHEN, SYDVKM. CDR3 length: 15 amino acids. V lost 5 bases and J lost 2; bases outside the gene matches: 6.

DNA of the CDR3: TGTGCCAGTAGGAGGAGACAGGGTAATCAGCCCCAGCATTTT. It encodes CASRRRQGNQPQHF. The chain recombines TRBV19 with TRBJ1-5, with 7 bases lining up with TRBD1. Germline CDR1 LNHDA, CDR2 SQIVND (reference sequence). V lost 6 bases, J lost 4 bases, and 6 bases stayed unmatched. The CDR3 contains 14 residues.

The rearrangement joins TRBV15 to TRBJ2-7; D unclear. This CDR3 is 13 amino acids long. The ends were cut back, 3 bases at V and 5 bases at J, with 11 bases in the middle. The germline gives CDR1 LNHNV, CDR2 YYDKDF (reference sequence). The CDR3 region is CATSRMVEDEQYF. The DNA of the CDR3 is TGTGCCACCAGCAGGATGGTCGAGGACGAGCAGTACTTC.

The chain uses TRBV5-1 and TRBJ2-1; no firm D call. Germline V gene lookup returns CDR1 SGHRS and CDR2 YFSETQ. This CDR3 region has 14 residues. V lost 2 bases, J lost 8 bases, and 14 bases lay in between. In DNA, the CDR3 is TGCGCCAGCAGCTTAGGTTCGGGTTTCGATGAGCAGTTCTTC. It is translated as CASSLGSGFDEQFF. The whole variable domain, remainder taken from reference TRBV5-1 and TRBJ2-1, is KAGVTQTPRYLIKTRGQQVTLSCSPISGHRSVSWYQQTPGQGLQFLFEYFSETQRNKGNFPGRFSGRQFSNSRSEMNVSTLELGDSALYLCASSLGSGFDEQFFGPGTRLTVL.

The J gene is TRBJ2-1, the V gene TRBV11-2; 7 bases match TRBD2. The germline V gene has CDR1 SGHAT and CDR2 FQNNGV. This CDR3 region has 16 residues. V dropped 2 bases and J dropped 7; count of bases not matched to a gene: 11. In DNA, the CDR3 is TGTGCCAGCAGCTTAAGTCTAGCGGTAGTTCGGAATGAGCAGTTCTTC. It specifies CASSLSLAVVRNEQFF.

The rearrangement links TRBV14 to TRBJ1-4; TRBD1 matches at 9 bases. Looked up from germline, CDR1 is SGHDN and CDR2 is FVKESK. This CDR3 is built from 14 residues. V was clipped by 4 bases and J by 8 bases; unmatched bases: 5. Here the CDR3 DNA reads TGTGCCAGCAGCCTCGGGACAGGGTCCGAAAAACTGTTTTTT. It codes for CASSLGTGSEKLFF.

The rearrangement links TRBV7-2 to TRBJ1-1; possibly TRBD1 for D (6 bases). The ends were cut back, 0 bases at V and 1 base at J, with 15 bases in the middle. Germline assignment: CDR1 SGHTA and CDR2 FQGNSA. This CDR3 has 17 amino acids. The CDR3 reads CASSLASTGFPNTEAFF. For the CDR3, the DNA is TGTGCCAGCAGCTTAGCGTCGACAGGATTCCCGAACACTGAAGCTTTCTTT.

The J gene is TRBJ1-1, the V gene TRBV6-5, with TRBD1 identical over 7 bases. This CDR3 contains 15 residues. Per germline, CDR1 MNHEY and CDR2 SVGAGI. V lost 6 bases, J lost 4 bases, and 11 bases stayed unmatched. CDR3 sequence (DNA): TGTGCCAGCAGGATAACAGGGGCCTTGGGCACTGAAGCTTTCTTT. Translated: CASRITGALGTEAFF.

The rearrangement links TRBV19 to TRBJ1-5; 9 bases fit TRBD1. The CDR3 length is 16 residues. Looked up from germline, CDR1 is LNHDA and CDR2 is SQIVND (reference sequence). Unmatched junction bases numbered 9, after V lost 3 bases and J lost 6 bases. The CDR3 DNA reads TGTGCCAGTAGTATCCCACAGGGGGCGGTGGGTCAGCCCCAGCATTTT. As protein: CASSIPQGAVGQPQHF.

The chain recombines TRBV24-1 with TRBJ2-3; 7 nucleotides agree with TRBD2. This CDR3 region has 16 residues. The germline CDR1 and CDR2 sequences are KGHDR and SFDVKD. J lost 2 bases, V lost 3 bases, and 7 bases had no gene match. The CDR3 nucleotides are TGTGCCACCAGTGATAGGAGCGGGGCGATCACAGATACGCAGTATTTT. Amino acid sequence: CATSDRSGAITDTQYF.

In DNA, the CDR3 is TGTGCCACCAGGCAGGGGGCTGGTAAGCCCCAGCATTTT. Its translation: CATRQGAGKPQHF. The V and J genes are TRBV24-1 and TRBJ1-5; 8 positions match TRBD1. V gave up 7 bases and J gave up 8 bases; unmatched junction bases: 6. CDR1 is KGHDR, CDR2 SFDVKD, per germline. The CDR3 runs to 13 residues.

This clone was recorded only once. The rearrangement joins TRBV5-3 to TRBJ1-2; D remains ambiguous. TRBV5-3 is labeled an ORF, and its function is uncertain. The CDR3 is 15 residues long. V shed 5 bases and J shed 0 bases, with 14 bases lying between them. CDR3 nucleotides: TGTGCCAGAAGAGTTCTTGGCCAGACTAACTATGGCTACACCTTC. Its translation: CARRVLGQTNYGYTF.